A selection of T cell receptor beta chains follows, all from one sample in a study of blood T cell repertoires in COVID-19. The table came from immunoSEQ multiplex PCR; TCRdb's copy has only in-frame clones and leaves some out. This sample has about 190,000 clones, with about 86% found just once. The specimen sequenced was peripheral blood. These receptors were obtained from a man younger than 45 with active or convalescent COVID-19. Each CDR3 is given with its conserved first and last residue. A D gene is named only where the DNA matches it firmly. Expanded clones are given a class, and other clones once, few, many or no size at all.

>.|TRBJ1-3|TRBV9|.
TGTGCCAGCAGCGTTTTCGGGGAGCCCGATGGAAACACCATATATTTT
CASSVFGEPDGNTIYF
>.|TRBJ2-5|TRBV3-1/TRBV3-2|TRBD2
TGTGCCAGCAGTCCTCCCGAGACTAGCGGAAGAGAGACCCAGTACTTC
CASSPPETSGRETQYF
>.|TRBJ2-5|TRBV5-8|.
TGTGCCAGCAGCTTGGCCGCCGGACTCTACCAAGAGACCCAGTACTTC
CASSLAAGLYQETQYF
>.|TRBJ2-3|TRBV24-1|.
TGTGCCACCAGTGACAGGGATACCGGCACAGATACGCAGTATTTT
CATSDRDTGTDTQYF
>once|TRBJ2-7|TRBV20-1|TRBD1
TGCAGTGCTAGTTGGACAGGGGGTTACGAGCAGTACTTC
CSASWTGGYEQYF
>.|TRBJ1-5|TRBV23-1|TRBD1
TGCGCCAGCAGTCCCCCCAGGGGGATCCGGCCCCAGCATTTT
CASSPPRGIRPQHF
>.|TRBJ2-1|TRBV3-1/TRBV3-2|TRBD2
TGTGCCAGCAGCCAAGATACTAGCGGGGGGTACAATGAGCAGTTCTTC
CASSQDTSGGYNEQFF
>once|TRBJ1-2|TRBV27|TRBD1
TGTGCCAGCAGTTTAGGGACAGGGGGTAACTATGGCTACACCTTC
CASSLGTGGNYGYTF
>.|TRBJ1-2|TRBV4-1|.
TGCGCCAGCAGCCAAGGCGGTGGCTACACCTTC
CASSQGGGYTF
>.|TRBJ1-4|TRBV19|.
TGTGCCAGTACAGGTTTCCTCACGTCAGGGTCCAATGAAAAACTGTTTTTT
CASTGFLTSGSNEKLFF
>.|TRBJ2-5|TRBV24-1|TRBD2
TGTGCCACCAGTGATTTGATCCAGCGGGGGGGCCAAGAGACCCAGTACTTC
CATSDLIQRGGQETQYF
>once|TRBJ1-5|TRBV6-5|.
TGTGCCAGCAGTTCGGGACATTCTCAGCCCCAGCATTTT
CASSSGHSQPQHF
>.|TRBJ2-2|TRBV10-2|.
TGCGCCAGCATGCAGGTCACCGGGGAGCTGTTTTTT
CASMQVTGELFF
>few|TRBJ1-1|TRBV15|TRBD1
TGTGCCACCAGCGTGAGCCGGGACAGGCAAGGAGCTGAAGCTTTCTTT
CATSVSRDRQGAEAFF
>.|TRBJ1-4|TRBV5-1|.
TGCGCCAGCAGCAAGTACAGAGATACTAATGAAAAACTGTTTTTT
CASSKYRDTNEKLFF
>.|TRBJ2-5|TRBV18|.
TGTGCCAGCTCACCATCACCTGGAGACACCCAGTACTTC
CASSPSPGDTQYF
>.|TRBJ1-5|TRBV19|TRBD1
TGTGCCAGTAGTGGGACAGGGGGCGGACAGCCCCAGCATTTT
CASSGTGGGQPQHF
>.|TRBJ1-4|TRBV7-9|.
TGTGCCAGCAGCTTAGGGGACACATCAACTAATGAAAAACTGTTTTTT
CASSLGDTSTNEKLFF
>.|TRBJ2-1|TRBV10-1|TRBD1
TGCGCCAGCAGTGAGGCGGGACAGGGAGGGGACAATGAGCAGTTCTTC
CASSEAGQGGDNEQFF
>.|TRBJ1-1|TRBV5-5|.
TGTGCCAGCAGCTTGGGGCTCCGCATGAACACTGAAGCTTTCTTT
CASSLGLRMNTEAFF
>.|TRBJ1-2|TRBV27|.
TGTGCCAGCAGTTGGGCGGGGGGCCGTTCGCAGCGCTATGGCTACACCTTC
CASSWAGGRSQRYGYTF
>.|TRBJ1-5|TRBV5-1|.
TGCGCCAGCAGCAGGGGCGGCAATCAGCCCCAGCATTTT
CASSRGGNQPQHF
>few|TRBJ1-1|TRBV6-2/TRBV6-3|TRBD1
TGTGCCAGCAGTTTCAGGGGGTTAACTAACACTGAAGCTTTCTTT
CASSFRGLTNTEAFF
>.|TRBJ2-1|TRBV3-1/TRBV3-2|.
TGTGCCAGCAGCCAAGAGGGCAGGGCTGACAATGAGCAGTTCTTC
CASSQEGRADNEQFF
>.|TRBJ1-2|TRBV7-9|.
TGTGCCAGCAGCGCCCGCCGGGGCTACACCTTC
CASSARRGYTF
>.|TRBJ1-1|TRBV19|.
TGTGCCAGTAGTATCGCACCGGACACTGAAGCTTTCTTT
CASSIAPDTEAFF
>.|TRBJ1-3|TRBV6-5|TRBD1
TGTGCCAGCAGTCCGGACAGGGTCGGTGGAAACACCATATATTTT
CASSPDRVGGNTIYF